This T cell receptor (beta chain) was retrieved from a study of response to subunit inactivated influenza vaccine (dated by TCRdb to 2016 to 2018). Describing the broader study: Deep quantitative T cell receptor repertoire profiling was used in the study to track responses to a trivalent subunit inactivated influenza vaccine. What the research found in general, with its limitations: According to the authors, only a limited number of new T cells may be recruited by each seasonal influenza vaccination.

CDR1 and CDR2 are drawn from the germline V gene: SGHAT, FQNNGV. Cut back by 5 bases and 7 bases, the V and J ends lie 14 bases apart. The CDR3 spans 13 residues, from the cysteine through the phenylalanine. Left in the record is the CDR3 DNA by itself, 39 bases read in frame from the first base. This clonotype was detected only a few times. Its specific antigen is unknown. No quality values exist for individual bases; no much larger clone is one base distant. Library method: RT-PCR. For sequencing, an Illumina HiSeq 2500 was employed. Using fastp trimming at Q25 and MiXCR clonotype assembly, TCRdb reanalyzed the public sequencing data and kept in-frame beta chains. Each record represents a unique CDR3 protein, reported with the most common genes and DNA among its rows. Here the sample has 500,000 to 600,000 distinct CDR3 sequences; about 17% occur a single time. The ten most abundant clones make up approximately 3% of the sample.

This TCR was recovered from a man aged 50-75 years who received an inactivated influenza vaccine. Donor details come from another sample of the same person, matched by shared clones. This chain is built from TRBV11-2 and TRBJ1-1; a tentative D match to TRBD1 spans 6 bases. Sample: CD4+ T cells sorted from PBMCs, taken around 2 years after vaccination. CDR3 sequence: CASSVSTGFEAFF. In nucleotides, the sequence is TGTGCCAGCAGCGTATCAACAGGGTTTGAAGCTTTCTTT.